This T cell receptor (beta chain) was sequenced in a study of shared clonotypes between healthy human individuals. With respect to this clone: Its antigen is undetermined.

The authors split each subset's genomic DNA evenly across several immunoSEQ plates. Profiling relied on immunoSEQ multiplex PCR, and the TCRdb table lists in-frame clones only, not all of them. The profile shows 850,000 to 1,100,000 clones, approximately 77% of them singletons. Germline V gene sequence: CDR1 MDHEN, CDR2 SYDVKM. The CDR3 loop spans 18 amino acids. V was pared by 7 bases and J by 3 bases, with 24 bases between. Study results and caveats: Non-shared clonotypes were found to have lower generation probabilities than the clonotypes that were shared by all four of the sorted-subset donors. Having only a few donors restricted how much genetic and exposure-history diversity was captured.

The TCR sequence derives from a man aged 18 to 29 in good health. Some clones in this sample may be carry-over from other donors' samples. The source material was memory CD4+ T cells from PBMCs. This sample's subset: CD45RA-negative fraction. The chain has TRBV28 and TRBJ2-2; possibly TRBD1 or TRBD2 for D (6 bases each). The CDR3 region is CASKGALGGKEHTGELFF. The CDR3 DNA is TGTGCCAGCAAGGGTGCTCTAGGGGGGAAAGAGCACACCGGGGAGCTGTTTTTT.